Given below is one T cell receptor beta chain in context. The antigen remains undetermined. These data belong to a study of CD8+ T cells in alopecia areata. The CDR3 spans 13 residues. Trimming removed 4 bases from V and 5 bases from J, with 12 bases in between. CDR1 and CDR2 from the germline V gene are SGHDT and YYEEEE. cDNA prepared by RNA extraction and subsequent reverse transcription served as the template for sequencing. The assay was immunoSEQ multiplex PCR, and TCRdb's table has in-frame clones only and misses some. The sample holds 60,000 to 65,000 clones, 44% seen once. Study findings and constraints: Lesional scalp displayed greater clonality than normal scalp, most notably in alopecia totalis/universalis. Among the cells sequenced in scalp samples are also the resident alphabeta T cells of normal skin.

Alopecia areata patients provided lesional scalp punch biopsies and peripheral blood, both collected for the study. The sorting of PBMCs gave CD4+ and CD8+ T cells. The specimen was NKG2D-low CD8+ T cells sorted from blood. The clonotype comes from a human donor with alopecia areata. This chain uses TRBV5-6 with TRBJ2-5, with a tentative D call TRBD2 (6 bases). The CDR3 is CASSLTEGETQYF. The CDR3 DNA follows: TGTGCCAGCAGCCTCACGGAGGGCGAGACCCAGTACTTC.